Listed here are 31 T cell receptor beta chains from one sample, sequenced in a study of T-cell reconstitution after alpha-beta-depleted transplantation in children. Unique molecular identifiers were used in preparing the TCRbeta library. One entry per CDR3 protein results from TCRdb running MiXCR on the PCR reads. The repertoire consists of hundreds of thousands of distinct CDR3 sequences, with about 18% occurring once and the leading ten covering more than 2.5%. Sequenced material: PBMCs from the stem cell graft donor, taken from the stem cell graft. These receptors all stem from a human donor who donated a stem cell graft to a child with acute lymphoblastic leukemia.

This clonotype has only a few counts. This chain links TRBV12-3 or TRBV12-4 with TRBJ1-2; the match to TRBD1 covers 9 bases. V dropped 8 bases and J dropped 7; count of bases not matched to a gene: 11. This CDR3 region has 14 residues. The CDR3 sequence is CASWDRTGVSGYTF. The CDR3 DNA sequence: TGTGCCAGCTGGGACCGGACAGGGGTATCTGGCTACACCTTC.

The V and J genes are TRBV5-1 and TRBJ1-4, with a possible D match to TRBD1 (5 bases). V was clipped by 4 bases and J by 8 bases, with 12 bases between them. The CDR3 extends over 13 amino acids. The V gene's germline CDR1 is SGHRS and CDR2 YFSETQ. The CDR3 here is CASSPGGREKLFF. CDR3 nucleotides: TGCGCCAGCAGCCCCGGGGGACGCGAAAAACTGTTTTTT.

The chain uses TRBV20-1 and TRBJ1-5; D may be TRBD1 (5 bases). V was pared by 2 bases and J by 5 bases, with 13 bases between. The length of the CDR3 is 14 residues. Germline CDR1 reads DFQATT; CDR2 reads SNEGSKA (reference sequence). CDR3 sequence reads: CSARTFDSHQPQHF. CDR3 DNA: TGCAGTGCTAGAACCTTCGACAGCCATCAGCCCCAGCATTTT.

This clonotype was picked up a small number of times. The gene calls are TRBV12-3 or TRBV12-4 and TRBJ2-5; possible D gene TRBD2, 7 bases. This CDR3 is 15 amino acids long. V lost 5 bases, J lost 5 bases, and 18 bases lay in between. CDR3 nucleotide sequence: TGTGCCAGCAGTCCCTCTGACAGGACTAGGGAGACCCAGTACTTC. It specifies CASSPSDRTRETQYF.

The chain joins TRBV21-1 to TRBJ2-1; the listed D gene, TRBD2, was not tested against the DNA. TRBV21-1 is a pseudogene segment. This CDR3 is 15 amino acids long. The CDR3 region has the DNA TGTGCCAGCAGCAAAGCCGGACTAGCCAACGATGAGCAGTTCTTC. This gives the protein CASSKAGLANDEQFF.

The CDR3 DNA reads as TGTGCCAGCAGTCTCACAGGAACCTTCTCCTACGAGCAGTACTTC. Its protein product is CASSLTGTFSYEQYF. This sequence joins TRBV12-3 or TRBV12-4 and TRBJ2-7; perhaps TRBD1 as D (5 bases). The CDR3 runs 15 residues. The germline V and J ends were trimmed by 5 bases and 0 bases, with 14 bases remaining between them.

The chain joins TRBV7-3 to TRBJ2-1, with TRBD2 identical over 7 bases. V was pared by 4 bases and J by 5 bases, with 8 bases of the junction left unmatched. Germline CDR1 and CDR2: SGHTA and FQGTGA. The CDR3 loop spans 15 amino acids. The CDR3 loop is CASSSTGGSNNEQFF. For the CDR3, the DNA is TGTGCCAGCAGCTCCACTGGCGGGAGTAACAATGAGCAGTTCTTC.

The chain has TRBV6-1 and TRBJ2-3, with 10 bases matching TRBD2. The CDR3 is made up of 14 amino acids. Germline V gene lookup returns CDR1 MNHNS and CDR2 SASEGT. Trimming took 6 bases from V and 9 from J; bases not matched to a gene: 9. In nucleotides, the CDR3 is TGTGCCAGCAGCCGGGGACTAGCGAGCCTCACGCAGTATTTT. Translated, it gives CASSRGLASLTQYF.

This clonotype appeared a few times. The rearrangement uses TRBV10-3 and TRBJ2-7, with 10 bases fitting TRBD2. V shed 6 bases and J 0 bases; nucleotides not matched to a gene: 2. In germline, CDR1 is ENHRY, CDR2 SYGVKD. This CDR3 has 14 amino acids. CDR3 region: CAISSSGSSYEQYF. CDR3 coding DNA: TGTGCCATCAGCTCTAGCGGGAGCTCCTACGAGCAGTACTTC.

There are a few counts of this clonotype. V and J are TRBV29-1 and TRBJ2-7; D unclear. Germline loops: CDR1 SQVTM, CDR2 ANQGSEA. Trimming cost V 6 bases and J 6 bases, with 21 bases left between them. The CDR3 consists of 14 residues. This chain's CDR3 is CSVTKEEKSPEQYF. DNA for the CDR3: TGCAGCGTCACAAAAGAAGAAAAGTCTCCCGAGCAGTACTTC.

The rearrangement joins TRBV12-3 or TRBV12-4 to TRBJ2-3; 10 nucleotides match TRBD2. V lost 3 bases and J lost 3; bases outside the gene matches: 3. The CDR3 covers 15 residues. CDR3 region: CASSLGLARTDTQYF. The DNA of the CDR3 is TGTGCCAGCAGTTTGGGACTAGCGAGAACAGATACGCAGTATTTT.

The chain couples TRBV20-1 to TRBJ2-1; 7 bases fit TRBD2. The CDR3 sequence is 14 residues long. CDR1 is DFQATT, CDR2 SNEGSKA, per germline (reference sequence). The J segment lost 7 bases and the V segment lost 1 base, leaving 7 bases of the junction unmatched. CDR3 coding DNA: TGCAGTGCTAGAGGCGGGAGAGGTAGAAATGAGCAGTTCTTC. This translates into CSARGGRGRNEQFF.

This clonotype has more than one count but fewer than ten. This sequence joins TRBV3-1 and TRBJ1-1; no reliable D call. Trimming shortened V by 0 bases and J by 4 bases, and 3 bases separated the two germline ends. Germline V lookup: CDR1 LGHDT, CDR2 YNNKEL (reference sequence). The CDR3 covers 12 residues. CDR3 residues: CASSQDTTEAFF. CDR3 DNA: TGTGCCAGCAGCCAAGACACCACTGAAGCTTTCTTT.

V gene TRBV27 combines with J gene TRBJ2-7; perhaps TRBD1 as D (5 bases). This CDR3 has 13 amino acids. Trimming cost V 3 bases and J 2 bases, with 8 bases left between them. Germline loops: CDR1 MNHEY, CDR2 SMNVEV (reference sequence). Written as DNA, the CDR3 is TGTGCCAGCAGTTTTCAGGGCCCCTACGAGCAGTACTTC. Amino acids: CASSFQGPYEQYF.

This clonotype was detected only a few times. The CDR3 sequence: CASSSARTGSYEQYF. CDR3 nucleotide sequence: TGCGCCAGCAGCTCTGCCCGGACAGGGTCCTACGAGCAGTACTTC. The V and J genes are TRBV5-1 and TRBJ2-7, with 8 positions matching TRBD1. There are 15 residues in the CDR3. In germline, CDR1 is SGHRS, CDR2 YFSETQ. After removal of 3 bases from V and 1 base from J, the junction contained 6 bases not matched to a gene.

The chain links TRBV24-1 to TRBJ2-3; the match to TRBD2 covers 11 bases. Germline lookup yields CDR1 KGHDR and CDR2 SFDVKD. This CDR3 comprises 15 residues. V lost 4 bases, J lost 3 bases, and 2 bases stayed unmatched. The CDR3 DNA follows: TGTGCCACCAGTGAAGCTAGCGGGAGGACAGATACGCAGTATTTT. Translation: CATSEASGRTDTQYF.

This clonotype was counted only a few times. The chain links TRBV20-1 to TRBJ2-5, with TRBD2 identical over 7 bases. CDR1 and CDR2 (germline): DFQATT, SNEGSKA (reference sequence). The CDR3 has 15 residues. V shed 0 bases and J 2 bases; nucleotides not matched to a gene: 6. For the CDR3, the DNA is TGCAGTGCTAGAGATGGGGGGGAGGTACAAGAGACCCAGTACTTC. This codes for CSARDGGEVQETQYF.

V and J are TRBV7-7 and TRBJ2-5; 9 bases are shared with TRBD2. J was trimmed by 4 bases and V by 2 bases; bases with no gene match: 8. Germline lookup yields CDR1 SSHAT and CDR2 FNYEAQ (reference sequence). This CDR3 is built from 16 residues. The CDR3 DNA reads TGTGCCAGCAGCTTAAGTCGGCTAGCGGGAACAGAGACCCAGTACTTC. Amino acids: CASSLSRLAGTETQYF.

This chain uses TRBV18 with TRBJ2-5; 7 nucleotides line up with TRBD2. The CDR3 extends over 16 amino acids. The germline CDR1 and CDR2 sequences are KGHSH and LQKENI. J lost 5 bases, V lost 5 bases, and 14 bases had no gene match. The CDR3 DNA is TGTGCCAGCTCAGCCTTCGGGGCGGGAGTAACGGAGACCCAGTACTTC. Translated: CASSAFGAGVTETQYF. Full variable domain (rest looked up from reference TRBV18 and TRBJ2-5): NAGVMQNPRHLVRRRGQEARLRCSPMKGHSHVYWYRQLPEEGLKFMVYLQKENIIDESGMPKERFSAEFPKEGPSILRIQQVVRGDSAAYFCASSAFGAGVTETQYFGPGTRLLVL.

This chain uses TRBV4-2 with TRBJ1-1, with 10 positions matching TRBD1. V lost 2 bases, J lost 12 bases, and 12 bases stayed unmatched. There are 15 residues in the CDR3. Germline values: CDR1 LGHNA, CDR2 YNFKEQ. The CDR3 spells CASSQLLDRGRRSFF. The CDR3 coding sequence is TGTGCCAGCAGCCAACTACTCGACAGGGGGCGCCGGTCTTTCTTT.

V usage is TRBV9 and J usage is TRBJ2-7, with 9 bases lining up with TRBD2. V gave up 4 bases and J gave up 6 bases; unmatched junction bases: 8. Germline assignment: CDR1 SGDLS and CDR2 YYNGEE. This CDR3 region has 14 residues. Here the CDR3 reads CASSMAGGPSEQYF. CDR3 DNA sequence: TGTGCCAGCAGCATGGCGGGAGGGCCGAGCGAGCAGTACTTC.

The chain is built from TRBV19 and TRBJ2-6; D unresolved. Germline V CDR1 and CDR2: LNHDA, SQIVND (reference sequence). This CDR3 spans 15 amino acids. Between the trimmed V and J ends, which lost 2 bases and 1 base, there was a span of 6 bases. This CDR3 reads CASSIPRSGANVLTF. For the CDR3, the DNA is TGTGCCAGTAGTATACCGAGATCTGGGGCCAACGTCCTGACTTTC.

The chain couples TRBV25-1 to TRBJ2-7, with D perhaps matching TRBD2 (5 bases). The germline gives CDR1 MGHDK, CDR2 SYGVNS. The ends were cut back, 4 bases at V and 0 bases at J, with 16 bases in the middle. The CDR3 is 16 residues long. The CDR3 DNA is TGTGCCAGCAGTGGACGAGGACGGGAAACCTCCTACGAGCAGTACTTC. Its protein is CASSGRGRETSYEQYF.

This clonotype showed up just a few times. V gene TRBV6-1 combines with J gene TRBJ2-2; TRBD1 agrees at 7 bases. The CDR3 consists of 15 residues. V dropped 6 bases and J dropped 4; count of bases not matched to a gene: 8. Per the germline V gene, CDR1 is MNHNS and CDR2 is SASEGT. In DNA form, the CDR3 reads TGTGCCAGCAGCTCCGACAGGGCGGGCACCGGGGAGCTGTTTTTT. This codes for CASSSDRAGTGELFF.

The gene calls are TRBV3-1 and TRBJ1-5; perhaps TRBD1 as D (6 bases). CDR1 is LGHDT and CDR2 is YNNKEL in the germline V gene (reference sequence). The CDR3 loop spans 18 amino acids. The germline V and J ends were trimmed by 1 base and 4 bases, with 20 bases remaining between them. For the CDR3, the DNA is TGTGCCAGCAGCCAAGGGCCCCCGATCGGACAGTCTAATCAGCCCCAGCATTTT. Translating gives CASSQGPPIGQSNQPQHF.

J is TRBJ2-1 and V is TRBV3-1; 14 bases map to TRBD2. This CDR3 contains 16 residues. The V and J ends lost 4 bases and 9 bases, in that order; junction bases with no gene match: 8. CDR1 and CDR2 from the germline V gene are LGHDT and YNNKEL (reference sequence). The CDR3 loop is CASSLAGTSGSGEQFF. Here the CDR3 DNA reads TGTGCCAGCAGCCTCGCCGGGACTAGCGGGAGCGGTGAGCAGTTCTTC.

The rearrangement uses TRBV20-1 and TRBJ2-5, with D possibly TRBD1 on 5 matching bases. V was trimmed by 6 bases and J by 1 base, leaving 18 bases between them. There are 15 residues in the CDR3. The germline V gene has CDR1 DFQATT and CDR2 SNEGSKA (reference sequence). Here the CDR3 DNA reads TGCAGTGCGTTCAGGGTACATGGGATCCAAGAGACCCAGTACTTC. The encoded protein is CSAFRVHGIQETQYF.

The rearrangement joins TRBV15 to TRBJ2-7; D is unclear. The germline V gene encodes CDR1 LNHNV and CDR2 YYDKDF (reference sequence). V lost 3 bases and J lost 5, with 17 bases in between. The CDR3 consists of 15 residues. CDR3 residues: CATSRDRTSGHEQYF. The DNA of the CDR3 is TGTGCCACCAGCAGGGATAGGACGAGTGGCCACGAGCAGTACTTC. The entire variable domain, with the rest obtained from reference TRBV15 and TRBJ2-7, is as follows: DAMVIQNPRYQVTQFGKPVTLSCSQTLNHNVMYWYQQKSSQAPKLLFHYYDKDFNNEADTPDNFQSRRPNTSFCFLDIRSPGLGDTAMYLCATSRDRTSGHEQYFGPGTRLTVT.

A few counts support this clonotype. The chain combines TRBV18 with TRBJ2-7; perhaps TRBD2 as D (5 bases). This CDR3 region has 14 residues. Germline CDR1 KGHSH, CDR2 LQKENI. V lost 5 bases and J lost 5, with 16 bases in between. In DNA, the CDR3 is TGTGCCAGCTCAGGGAGATCGGGTTTTAACGAGCAGTACTTC. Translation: CASSGRSGFNEQYF.

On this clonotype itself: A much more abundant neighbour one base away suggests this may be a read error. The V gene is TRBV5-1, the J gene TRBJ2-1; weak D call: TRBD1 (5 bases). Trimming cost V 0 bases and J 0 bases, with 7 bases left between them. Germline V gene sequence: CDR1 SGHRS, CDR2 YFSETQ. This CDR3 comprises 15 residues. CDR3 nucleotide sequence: TGCGCCAGCAGCTTGGAGGGGATCTCCTACAATGAGCAGTTCTTC. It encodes CASSLEGISYNEQFF.

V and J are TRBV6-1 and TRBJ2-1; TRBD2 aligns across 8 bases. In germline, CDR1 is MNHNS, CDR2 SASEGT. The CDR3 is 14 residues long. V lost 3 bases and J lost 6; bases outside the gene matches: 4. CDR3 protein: CASSEKRELNEQFF. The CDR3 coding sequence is TGTGCCAGCAGTGAGAAGCGGGAGCTCAATGAGCAGTTCTTC.